One sample yielded the 17 T cell receptor beta chains listed below, sequenced in a study of T-cell reconstitution after alpha-beta-depleted transplantation in children. A library of TCRbeta sequences, prepared with unique molecular identifiers, was generated. TCRdb processed the PCR reads anew with MiXCR; each CDR3 protein has one entry. The profile shows around 700,000 distinct CDR3 sequences, 13% of them singletons. The sequencing here drew on PBMCs, taken before TCRalphabeta/CD19-depleted stem cell transplant. These receptors all stem from a girl aged 2 to 9 with congenital amegakaryocytic thrombocytopenia, due to receive a stem cell transplant.

This clonotype was counted ten times or more. V is TRBV20-1 and J is TRBJ1-6; 9 nucleotides agree with TRBD1. The V gene's germline CDR1 is DFQATT and CDR2 SNEGSKA (reference sequence). The CDR3 is 14 amino acids. The V and J ends lost 1 base and 9 bases, in that order; junction bases with no gene match: 4. The CDR3 is CSARAGQGSSPLHF. Here the CDR3 DNA reads TGCAGTGCTAGAGCGGGACAGGGTAGTTCACCCCTCCACTTT.

This clonotype was recorded a few times. The chain is built from TRBV5-5 and TRBJ2-1; 13 nucleotides agree with TRBD2. The CDR3 has 17 residues. The V gene's germline CDR1 is SGHKS and CDR2 YYEKEE (reference sequence). Trimming took 5 bases from V and 5 from J; bases not matched to a gene: 10. The DNA of the CDR3 is TGTGCCAGCAGGGGGGGGGTTGGGACTAGCGGGGACAATGAGCAGTTCTTC. This codes for CASRGGVGTSGDNEQFF.

J is TRBJ2-1 and V is TRBV12-3 or TRBV12-4; D call uncertain. This CDR3 comprises 13 residues. With 7 bases removed from V and 0 bases from J, the gap between germline ends came to 7 bases. The CDR3 nucleotides read TGTGCCAGCATCGGGTCCTCCTACAATGAGCAGTTCTTC. It specifies CASIGSSYNEQFF.

This clonotype was found many times. The J gene is TRBJ1-2, the V gene TRBV3-1; D remains ambiguous. The CDR3 is 14 amino acids. Trimming shortened V by 4 bases and J by 0 bases, and 9 bases separated the two germline ends. Germline CDR1 and CDR2: LGHDT and YNNKEL (reference sequence). The CDR3 spells CASSLSGANYGYTF. The CDR3 DNA reads as TGTGCCAGCAGCCTGTCTGGCGCTAACTATGGCTACACCTTC.

The table lists this clonotype with many counts. The J gene is TRBJ2-1, the V gene TRBV11-2, with D uncertain. Germline CDR1 SGHAT, CDR2 FQNNGV. The CDR3 spans 12 residues. Deletions cut 5 bases from V and 10 bases from J, with 12 bases between. CDR3 loop: CASSQSSFEQFF. The CDR3 bases are TGTGCCAGCAGCCAATCCTCTTTCGAGCAGTTCTTC.

As regards this clonotype: Compared with germline, one end of the junction differs, possibly owing to a read error. The chain carries TRBV5-1 and TRBJ2-1; TRBD2 matches 8 bases. The CDR3 extends over 17 amino acids. The V gene's germline CDR1 is SGHRS and CDR2 YFSETQ. CDR3 sequence (DNA): TGCGACAGCAGCTTGTATAACCTAGCGGGCTCCTACAATGAGCAGTTCTTC. It is translated as CDSSLYNLAGSYNEQFF.

There are a few counts of this clonotype. V is TRBV7-8 and J is TRBJ2-4, with D possibly being TRBD1 (5 bases). The germline CDR1 and CDR2 sequences are SGHVS and FQNEAQ. This CDR3 is built from 17 residues. V was clipped by 5 bases and J by 0 bases, with 17 bases between them. CDR3 amino acids: CASSPAVPGAAKNIQYF. CDR3 in DNA: TGTGCCAGCAGCCCTGCGGTCCCTGGGGCAGCCAAAAACATTCAGTACTTC. The variable domain in full, with the rest retrieved from reference TRBV7-8 and TRBJ2-4, is GAGVSQSPRYKVAKRGQDVALRCDPISGHVSLFWYQQALGQGPEFLTYFQNEAQLDKSGLPSDRFFAERPEGSVSTLKIQRTQQEDSAVYLCASSPAVPGAAKNIQYFGAGTRLSVL.

This rearrangement joins TRBV5-1 to TRBJ2-1; no clear D gene. The CDR3 has 15 amino acids. From germline, CDR1 is SGHRS and CDR2 YFSETQ. V gave up 0 bases and J gave up 4 bases, with 11 bases separating them. CDR3 DNA: TGCGCCAGCAGCTTGGAGGGCATAGATTACAATGAGCAGTTCTTC. This translates into CASSLEGIDYNEQFF.

This clonotype was recorded at least ten times. The chain uses TRBV20-1 and TRBJ2-7, with D perhaps matching TRBD2 (6 bases). The V gene's germline CDR1 is DFQATT and CDR2 SNEGSKA (reference sequence). This CDR3 has 15 residues. V shed 2 bases and J shed 0 bases, with 14 bases lying between them. The CDR3 reads CSARRDSSYSYEQYF. For the CDR3, the DNA is TGCAGTGCTAGACGGGACTCTTCTTACTCCTACGAGCAGTACTTC.

The chain recombines TRBV5-1 with TRBJ1-2; no definite D call. The ends were cut back, 5 bases at V and 4 bases at J, with 12 bases in the middle. Germline assignment: CDR1 SGHRS and CDR2 YFSETQ. CDR3 length equals 13 residues. The CDR3 DNA reads TGCGCCAGCAGTTTGAGACAAGCCTATGGCTACACCTTC. It is translated as CASSLRQAYGYTF. Full variable domain (outside the CDR3, taken from reference TRBV5-1 and TRBJ1-2): KAGVTQTPRYLIKTRGQQVTLSCSPISGHRSVSWYQQTPGQGLQFLFEYFSETQRNKGNFPGRFSGRQFSNSRSEMNVSTLELGDSALYLCASSLRQAYGYTFGSGTRLTVV.

The gene calls are TRBV12-3 or TRBV12-4 and TRBJ1-5; D remains unclear. This CDR3 comprises 14 residues. V lost 3 bases and J 3 bases, leaving 9 bases between the germline ends. CDR3 DNA: TGTGCCAGCAGTTTGACCAGTCACAATCAGCCCCAGCATTTT. This encodes CASSLTSHNQPQHF.

Regarding this clonotype: A much larger clone lies a single base off, so this may be a read error. The rearrangement uses TRBV20-1 and TRBJ2-1, with 9 nucleotides matching TRBD2. CDR3 length: 15 residues. Germline V gene data show CDR1 as DFQATT and CDR2 as SNEGSKA (reference sequence). The chain's CDR3 is CSALTLAGPQLEKFF. DNA of the CDR3: TGCAGTGCTCTGACGCTAGCGGGGCCTCAGCTTGAGAAGTTCTTC.

In this sample, this clonotype turned up a few times. This chain links TRBV5-1 with TRBJ2-5, with TRBD2 matching 10 bases. CDR1 and CDR2 (germline): SGHRS, YFSETQ. The junction had 6 bases not matched to a gene; V was cut back by 5 bases and J by 5 bases. The CDR3 has 14 residues. The CDR3 region is CASRAAGGRETQYF. CDR3 bases: TGCGCCAGCAGAGCAGCGGGAGGGCGGGAGACCCAGTACTTC.

This clonotype came up many times. This rearrangement joins TRBV4-1 to TRBJ1-1; no definite D call. Deletions cut 1 base from V and 4 bases from J, with 16 bases between. The CDR3 consists of 16 residues. Germline CDR1 MGHRA, CDR2 YSYEKL. The CDR3 coding sequence is TGCGCCAGCAGCCAAGCTGAGGGTCCGGAGGGCACTGAAGCTTTCTTT. This gives the protein CASSQAEGPEGTEAFF.

This clonotype was observed a handful of times. Here the CDR3 reads CASSLSPFYEQYF. The CDR3 DNA reads as TGTGCCAGCAGCTTATCGCCTTTCTACGAGCAGTACTTC. This sequence joins TRBV7-9 and TRBJ2-7, with D unresolved. The CDR3 length is 13 residues. CDR1 and CDR2 from the germline V gene are SEHNR and FQNEAQ (reference sequence). The germline V and J ends were trimmed by 2 bases and 3 bases, with 8 bases remaining between them.

This rearrangement joins TRBV15 to TRBJ1-5; TRBD1 agrees at 9 bases. V dropped 3 bases and J dropped 5; count of bases not matched to a gene: 2. CDR1 and CDR2 from the germline V gene are LNHNV and YYDKDF (reference sequence). The length of the CDR3 is 14 residues. The CDR3 loop is CATSSRTGDQPQHF. The CDR3 region has the DNA TGTGCCACCAGCAGCCGGACAGGGGATCAGCCCCAGCATTTT.

There are many counts of this clonotype. The chain links TRBV20-1 to TRBJ2-3, with unresolved D. The germline V and J ends were trimmed by 5 bases and 6 bases, with 9 bases remaining between them. From germline, CDR1 is DFQATT and CDR2 SNEGSKA (reference sequence). The length of the CDR3 is 11 residues. The CDR3 DNA is TGCAGTGCTCCGCCCCATGATACGCAGTATTTT. It codes for CSAPPHDTQYF.